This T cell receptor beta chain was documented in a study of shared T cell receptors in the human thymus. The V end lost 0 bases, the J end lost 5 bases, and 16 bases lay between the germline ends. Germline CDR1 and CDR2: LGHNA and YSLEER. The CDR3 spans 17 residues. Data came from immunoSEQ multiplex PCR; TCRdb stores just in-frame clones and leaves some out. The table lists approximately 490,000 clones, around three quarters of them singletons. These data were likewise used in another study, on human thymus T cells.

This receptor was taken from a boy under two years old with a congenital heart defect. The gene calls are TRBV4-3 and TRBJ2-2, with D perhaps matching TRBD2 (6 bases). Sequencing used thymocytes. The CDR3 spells CASSQEKVRRGTGELFF. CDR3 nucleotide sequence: TGCGCCAGCAGCCAAGAAAAAGTCAGGAGGGGAACCGGGGAGCTGTTTTTT.